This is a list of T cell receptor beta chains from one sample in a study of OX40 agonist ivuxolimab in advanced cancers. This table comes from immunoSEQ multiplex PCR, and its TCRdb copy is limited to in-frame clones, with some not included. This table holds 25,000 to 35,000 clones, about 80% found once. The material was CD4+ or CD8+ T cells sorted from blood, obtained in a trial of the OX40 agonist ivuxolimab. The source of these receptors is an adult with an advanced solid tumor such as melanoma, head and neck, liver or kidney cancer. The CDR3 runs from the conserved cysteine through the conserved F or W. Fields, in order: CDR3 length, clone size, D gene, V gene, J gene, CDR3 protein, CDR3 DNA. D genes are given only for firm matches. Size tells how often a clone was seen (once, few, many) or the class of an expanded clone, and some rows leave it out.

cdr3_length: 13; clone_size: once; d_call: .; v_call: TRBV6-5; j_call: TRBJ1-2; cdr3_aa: CASSREGNYGYTF; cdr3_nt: TGTGCCAGCTCTCGGGAAGGCAACTATGGCTACACCTTC
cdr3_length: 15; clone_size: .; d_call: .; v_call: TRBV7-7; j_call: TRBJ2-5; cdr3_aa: CASSLGSGRGETQYF; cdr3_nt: TGTGCCAGCAGCTTAGGGTCTGGCAGAGGGGAGACCCAGTACTTC
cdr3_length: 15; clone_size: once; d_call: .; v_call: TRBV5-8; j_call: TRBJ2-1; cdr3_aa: CASSLGLEVTMRQFF; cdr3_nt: TGTGCCAGCAGCTTAGGGCTAGAAGTTACAATGAGGCAGTTCTTC
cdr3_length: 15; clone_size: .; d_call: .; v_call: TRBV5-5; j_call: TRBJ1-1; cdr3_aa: CASSPGTGVNTEAFF; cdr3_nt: TGTGCCAGCAGCCCAGGGACCGGAGTGAACACTGAAGCTTTCTTT
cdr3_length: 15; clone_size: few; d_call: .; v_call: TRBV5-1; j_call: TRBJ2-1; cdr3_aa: CASSLVALGFGEQFF; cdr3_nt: TGCGCCAGCAGCTTGGTTGCGCTAGGGTTCGGTGAGCAGTTCTTC
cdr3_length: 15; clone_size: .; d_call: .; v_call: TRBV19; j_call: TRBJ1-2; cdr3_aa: CASSNWDRNNYGYTF; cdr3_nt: TGTGCCAGTAGTAACTGGGACCGCAATAACTATGGCTACACCTTC
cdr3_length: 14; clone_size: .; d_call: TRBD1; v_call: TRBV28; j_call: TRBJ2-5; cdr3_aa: CASSPPTGSKTQYF; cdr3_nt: TGTGCCAGCAGTCCCCCGACAGGGTCAAAGACCCAGTACTTC
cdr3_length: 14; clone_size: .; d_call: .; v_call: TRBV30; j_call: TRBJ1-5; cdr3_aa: CAWSVLDGNQPQHF; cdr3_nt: TGTGCCTGGAGTGTATTGGACGGCAATCAGCCCCAGCATTTT
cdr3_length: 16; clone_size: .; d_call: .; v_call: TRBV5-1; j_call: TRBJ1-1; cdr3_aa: CASSLSLGGGSTEAFF; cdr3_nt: TGCGCCAGCAGCTTGTCGCTGGGGGGAGGGAGTACTGAAGCTTTCTTT
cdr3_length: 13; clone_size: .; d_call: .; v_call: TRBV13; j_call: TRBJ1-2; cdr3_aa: CASSLGGTQRKTF; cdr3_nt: TGTGCCAGCAGCTTAGGTGGCACCCAAAGGAAAACCTTC
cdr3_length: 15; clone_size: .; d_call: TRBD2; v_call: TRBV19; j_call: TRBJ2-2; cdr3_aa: CASSTSGGHTGELFF; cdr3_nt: TGTGCCAGTAGTACTAGCGGGGGGCACACCGGGGAGCTGTTTTTT
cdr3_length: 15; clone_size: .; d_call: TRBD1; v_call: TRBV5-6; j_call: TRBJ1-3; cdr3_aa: CASSLIWDSGNTIYF; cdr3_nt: TGTGCCAGCAGCTTAATATGGGACAGTGGAAACACCATATATTTT
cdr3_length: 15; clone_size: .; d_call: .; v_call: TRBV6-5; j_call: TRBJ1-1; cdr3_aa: CASSYSRDLNTEAFF; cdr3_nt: TGTGCCAGCAGTTACTCTCGGGATTTGAACACTGAAGCTTTCTTT
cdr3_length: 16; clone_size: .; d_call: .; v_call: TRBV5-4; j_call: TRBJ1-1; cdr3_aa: CASSLEWGGKDTEAFF; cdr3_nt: TGTGCCAGCAGCTTGGAATGGGGCGGTAAGGACACTGAAGCTTTCTTT
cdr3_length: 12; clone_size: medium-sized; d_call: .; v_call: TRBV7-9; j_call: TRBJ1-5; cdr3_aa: CASSLRDQPQHF; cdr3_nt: TGTGCCAGCAGCTTAAGGGATCAGCCCCAGCATTTT
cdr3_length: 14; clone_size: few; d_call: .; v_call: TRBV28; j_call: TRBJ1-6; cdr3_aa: CASKGGSYNSPLHF; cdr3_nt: TGTGCCAGCAAAGGGGGGTCCTATAATTCACCCCTCCACTTT
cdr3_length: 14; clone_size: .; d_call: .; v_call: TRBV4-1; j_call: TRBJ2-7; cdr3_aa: CASSQDQTPSGQYF; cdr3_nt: TGCGCCAGCAGCCAAGATCAAACTCCTTCTGGGCAGTACTTC
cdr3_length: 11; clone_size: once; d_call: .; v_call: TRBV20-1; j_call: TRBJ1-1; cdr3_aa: CSARLRTEAFF; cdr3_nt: TGCAGTGCTAGGTTGAGGACTGAAGCTTTCTTT
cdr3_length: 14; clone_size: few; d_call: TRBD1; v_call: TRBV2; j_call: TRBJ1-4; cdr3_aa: CASTGQGGNEKLFF; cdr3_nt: TGTGCCAGCACTGGACAGGGCGGTAATGAAAAACTGTTTTTT
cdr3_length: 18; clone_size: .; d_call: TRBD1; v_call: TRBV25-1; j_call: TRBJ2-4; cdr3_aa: CASSAFEGTGYSKNIQYF; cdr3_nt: TGTGCCAGCAGTGCCTTCGAGGGGACAGGGTATTCCAAAAACATTCAGTACTTC
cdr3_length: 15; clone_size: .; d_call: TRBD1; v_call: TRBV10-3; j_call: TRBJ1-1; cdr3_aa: CAIRGTGGMNTEAFF; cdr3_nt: TGTGCCATCAGGGGGACAGGGGGCATGAACACTGAAGCTTTCTTT
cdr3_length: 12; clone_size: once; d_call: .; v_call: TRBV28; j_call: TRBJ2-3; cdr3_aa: CASRTPTDTQYF; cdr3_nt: TGTGCCTCCCGGACACCCACAGATACGCAGTATTTT
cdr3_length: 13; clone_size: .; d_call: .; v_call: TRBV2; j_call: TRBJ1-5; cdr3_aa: CASSVSVNQPQHF; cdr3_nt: TGTGCCAGCAGTGTATCAGTCAATCAGCCCCAGCATTTT
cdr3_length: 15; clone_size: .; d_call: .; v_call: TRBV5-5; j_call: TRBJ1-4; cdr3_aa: CASSASGVTNEKLFF; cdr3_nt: TGTGCCAGCAGCGCCTCAGGGGTGACTAATGAAAAACTGTTTTTT
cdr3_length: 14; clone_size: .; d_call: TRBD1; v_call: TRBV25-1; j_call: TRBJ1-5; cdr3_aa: CASSETGVRQPQHF; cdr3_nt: TGTGCCAGCAGTGAAACAGGGGTTCGACAGCCCCAGCATTTT
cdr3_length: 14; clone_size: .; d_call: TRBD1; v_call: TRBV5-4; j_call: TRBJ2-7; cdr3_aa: CASSLGGGRPLPYF; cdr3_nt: TGTGCCAGCAGCTTGGGAGGGGGCCGTCCCTTACCGTACTTC
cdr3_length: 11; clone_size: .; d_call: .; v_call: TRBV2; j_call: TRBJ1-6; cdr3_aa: CASSDQLALHF; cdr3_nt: TGTGCCAGCAGTGATCAGCTGGCCCTCCACTTT
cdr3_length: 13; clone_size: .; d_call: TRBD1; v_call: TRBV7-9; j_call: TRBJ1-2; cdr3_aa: CASSLGDRDGYTF; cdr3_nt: TGTGCCAGCAGCTTAGGAGACAGGGATGGCTACACCTTC
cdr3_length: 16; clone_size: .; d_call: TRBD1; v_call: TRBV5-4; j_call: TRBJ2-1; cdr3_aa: CASSSKGQGSYNEQFF; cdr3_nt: TGTGCCAGCAGCTCCAAGGGACAGGGATCCTACAATGAGCAGTTCTTC
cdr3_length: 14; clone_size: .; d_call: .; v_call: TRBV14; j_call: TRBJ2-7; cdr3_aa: CASSHHAPGTEQYF; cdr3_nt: TGTGCCAGCAGCCACCACGCCCCAGGGACCGAGCAGTACTTC
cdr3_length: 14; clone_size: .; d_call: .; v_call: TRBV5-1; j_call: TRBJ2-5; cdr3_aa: CASSPEGVWETQYF; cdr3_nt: TGCGCCAGCAGCCCGGAAGGGGTTTGGGAGACCCAGTACTTC
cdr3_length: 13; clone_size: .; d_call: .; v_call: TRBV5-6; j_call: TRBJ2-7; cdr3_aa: CASSSDTTYEQYF; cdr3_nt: TGTGCCAGCAGTTCTGACACCACCTACGAGCAGTACTTC
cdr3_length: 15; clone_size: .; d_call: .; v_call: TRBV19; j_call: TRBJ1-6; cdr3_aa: CASSTPPGTGGGLHF; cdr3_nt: TGTGCCAGTAGTACCCCACCCGGGACGGGGGGGGGACTCCACTTT
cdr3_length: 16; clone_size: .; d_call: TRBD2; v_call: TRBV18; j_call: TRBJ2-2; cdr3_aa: CASSPPAGGITGELFF; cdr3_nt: TGTGCCAGCTCACCTCCGGCGGGGGGTATCACCGGGGAGCTGTTTTTT
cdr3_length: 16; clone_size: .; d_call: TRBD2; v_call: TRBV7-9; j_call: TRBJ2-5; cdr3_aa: CASSRGPAGDQETQYF; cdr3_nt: TGTGCCAGCAGCAGAGGGCCAGCGGGGGACCAAGAGACCCAGTACTTC
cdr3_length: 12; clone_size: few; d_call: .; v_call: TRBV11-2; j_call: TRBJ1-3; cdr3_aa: CASSFFTNTIYF; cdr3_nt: TGTGCCAGCAGCTTTTTCACAAACACCATATATTTT
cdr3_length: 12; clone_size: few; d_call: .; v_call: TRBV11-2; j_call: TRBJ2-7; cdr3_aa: CASSLDALGQYF; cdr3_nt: TGTGCCAGCAGCTTAGATGCATTGGGTCAGTACTTC
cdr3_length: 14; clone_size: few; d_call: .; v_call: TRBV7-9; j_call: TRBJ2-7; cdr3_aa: CASSLDPGSYEQYF; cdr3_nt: TGTGCCAGCAGCTTAGACCCGGGTTCCTACGAGCAGTACTTC
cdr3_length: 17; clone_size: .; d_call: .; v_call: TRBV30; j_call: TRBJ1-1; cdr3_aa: CAWIHGGPAGPNTEAFF; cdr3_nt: TGTGCCTGGATTCACGGGGGGCCGGCCGGACCCAACACTGAAGCTTTCTTT
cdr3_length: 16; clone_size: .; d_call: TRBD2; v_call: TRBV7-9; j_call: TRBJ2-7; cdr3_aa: CASSLAMGLAFYEQYF; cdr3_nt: TGTGCCAGCAGCTTAGCGATGGGACTAGCGTTCTACGAGCAGTACTTC
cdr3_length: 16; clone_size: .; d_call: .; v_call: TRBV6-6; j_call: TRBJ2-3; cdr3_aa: CASSYTLVSSTDTQYF; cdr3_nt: TGTGCCAGCAGTTACACACTAGTCTCTAGCACAGATACGCAGTATTTT
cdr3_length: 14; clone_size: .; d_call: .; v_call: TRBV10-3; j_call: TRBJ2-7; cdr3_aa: CAISGTRPPGEQYF; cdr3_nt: TGTGCCATCAGTGGGACAAGGCCTCCGGGCGAGCAGTACTTC
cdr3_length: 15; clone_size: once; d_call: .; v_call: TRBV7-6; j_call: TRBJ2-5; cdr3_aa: CASSLAVNTGETQYF; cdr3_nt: TGTGCCAGCAGCTTAGCGGTAAACACGGGGGAGACCCAGTACTTC
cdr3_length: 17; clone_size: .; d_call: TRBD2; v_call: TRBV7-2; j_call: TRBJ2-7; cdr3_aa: CASSYQSSGGTSYEQYF; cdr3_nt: TGTGCCAGCAGCTATCAATCCAGCGGGGGGACGTCCTACGAGCAGTACTTC
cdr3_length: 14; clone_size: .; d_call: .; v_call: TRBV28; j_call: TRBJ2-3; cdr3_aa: CASSPLTSTDTQYF; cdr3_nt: TGTGCCAGCAGTCCTCTGACCAGCACAGATACGCAGTATTTT
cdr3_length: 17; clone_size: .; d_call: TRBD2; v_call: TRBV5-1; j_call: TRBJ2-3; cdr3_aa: CASSPGTSGVSTDTQYF; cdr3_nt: TGCGCCAGCAGCCCCGGGACTAGCGGGGTGAGCACAGATACGCAGTATTTT
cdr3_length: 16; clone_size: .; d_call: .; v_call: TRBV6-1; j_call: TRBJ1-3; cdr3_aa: CASSVGGASPGNTIYF; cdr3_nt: TGTGCCAGCAGTGTTGGGGGGGCCTCTCCTGGAAACACCATATATTTT
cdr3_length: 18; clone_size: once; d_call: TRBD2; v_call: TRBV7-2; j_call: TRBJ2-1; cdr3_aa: CASSLGRKSGESYNEQFF; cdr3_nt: TGTGCCAGCAGCTTAGGTAGGAAGAGCGGGGAGTCCTACAATGAGCAGTTCTTC
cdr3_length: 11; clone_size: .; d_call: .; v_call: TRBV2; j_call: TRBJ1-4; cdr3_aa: CARAHDEKLFF; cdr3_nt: TGTGCCAGAGCCCACGATGAAAAACTGTTTTTT
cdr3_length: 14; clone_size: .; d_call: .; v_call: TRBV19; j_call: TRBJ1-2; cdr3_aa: CASSMGGLNYGYTF; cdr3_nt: TGTGCCAGTAGTATGGGGGGCTTAAACTATGGCTACACCTTC
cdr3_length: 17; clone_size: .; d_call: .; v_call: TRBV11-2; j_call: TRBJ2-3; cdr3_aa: CASSSKAGGSITDTQYF; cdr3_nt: TGTGCCAGCAGCTCCAAGGCCGGGGGCTCCATCACAGATACGCAGTATTTT
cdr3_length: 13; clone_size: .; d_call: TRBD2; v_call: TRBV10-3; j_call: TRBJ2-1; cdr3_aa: CAIREAGGNEQFF; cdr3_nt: TGTGCCATCAGAGAGGCCGGGGGGAATGAGCAGTTCTTC
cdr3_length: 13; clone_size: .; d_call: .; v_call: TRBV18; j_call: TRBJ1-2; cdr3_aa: CASSPLIRDGYTF; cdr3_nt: TGTGCCAGCTCACCATTGATACGGGATGGCTACACCTTC
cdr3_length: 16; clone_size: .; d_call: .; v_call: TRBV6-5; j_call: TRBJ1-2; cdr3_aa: CASSYSRLGLMGGYTF; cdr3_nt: TGTGCCAGCAGTTACTCGAGACTTGGGCTGATGGGTGGCTACACCTTC
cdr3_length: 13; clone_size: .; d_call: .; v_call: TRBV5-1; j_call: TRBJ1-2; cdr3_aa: CASSLGTNYGYTF; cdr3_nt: TGCGCCAGCAGCCTAGGGACTAACTATGGCTACACCTTC